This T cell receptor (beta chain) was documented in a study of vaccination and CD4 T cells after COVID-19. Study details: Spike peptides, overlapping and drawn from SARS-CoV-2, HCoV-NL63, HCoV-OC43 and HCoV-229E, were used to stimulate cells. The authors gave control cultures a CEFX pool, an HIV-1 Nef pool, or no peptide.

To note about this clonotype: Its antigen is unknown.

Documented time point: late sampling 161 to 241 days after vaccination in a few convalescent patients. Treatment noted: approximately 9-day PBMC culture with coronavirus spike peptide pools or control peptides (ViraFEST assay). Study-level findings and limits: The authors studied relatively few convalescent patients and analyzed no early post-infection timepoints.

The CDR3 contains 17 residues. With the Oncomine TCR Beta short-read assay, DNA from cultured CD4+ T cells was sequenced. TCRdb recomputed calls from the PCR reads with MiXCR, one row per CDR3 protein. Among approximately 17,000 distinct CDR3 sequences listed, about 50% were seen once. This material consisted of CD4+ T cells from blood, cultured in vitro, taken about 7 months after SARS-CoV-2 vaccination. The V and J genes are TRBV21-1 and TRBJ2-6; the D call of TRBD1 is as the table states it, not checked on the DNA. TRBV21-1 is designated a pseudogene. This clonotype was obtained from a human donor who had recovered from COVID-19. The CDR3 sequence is CASSPGQGAKGANVLTF. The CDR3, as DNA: TGTGCCAGCAGTCCGGGACAGGGGGCGAAAGGGGCCAACGTCCTGACTTTC.